These 29 T cell receptor beta chains were sequenced from one sample in a study of graft-versus-host responses after intestinal transplantation. The antigens of these receptors remain unknown. Measured with immunoSEQ multiplex PCR; TCRdb has only the in-frame clones, and not every one. The profile covers under 65,000 clones, with about 94% appearing a single time and 0.38% taken by the ten largest. The source was unstimulated CD4+ T cells sorted from spleen or lymph node cells, collected before transplant. The source is a human donor who was the organ donor for an intestinal transplant.

This rearrangement joins TRBV2 to TRBJ1-1; a weak D match, TRBD1 (6 bases). The CDR3 has 14 amino acids. Germline CDR1 and CDR2: SNHLY and FYNNEI. Between the trimmed V and J ends, which lost 8 bases and 4 bases, there was a span of 17 bases. The chain's CDR3 is CASSYTGISTEAFF. In DNA form, the CDR3 reads TGTGCCAGCTCGTATACAGGGATATCCACTGAAGCTTTCTTT.

This chain links TRBV15 with TRBJ1-2, with D hard to call. Germline-derived CDR1 and CDR2 are LNHNV and YYDKDF (reference sequence). The V end lost 1 base, the J end lost 2 bases, and 8 bases lay between the germline ends. The length of the CDR3 is 14 residues. The CDR3 nucleotides are TGTGCCACCAGCAGAGGGCGGGGAAACTATGGCTACACCTTC. This encodes CATSRGRGNYGYTF.

J is TRBJ2-5 and V is TRBV7-9; 16 bases match TRBD2. CDR3 size: 17 residues. Looked up from germline, CDR1 is SEHNR and CDR2 is FQNEAQ (reference sequence). With V trimmed by 5 bases and J by 5 bases, 8 bases remained unmatched. CDR3 residues: CASSPGTSGGARETQYF. CDR3 coding DNA: TGTGCCAGCAGCCCCGGGACTAGCGGGGGGGCCCGGGAGACCCAGTACTTC.

The chain has TRBV7-3 and TRBJ1-2; perhaps TRBD1 as D (6 bases). V shed 5 bases and J shed 6 bases, with 13 bases lying between them. The CDR3 has 13 amino acids. CDR1 and CDR2 (germline): SGHTA, FQGTGA. The CDR3 spells CASSPRQDDGYTF. CDR3 DNA sequence: TGTGCCAGCAGCCCCAGACAGGACGATGGCTACACCTTC.

This clone was observed a single time. V usage is TRBV27 and J usage is TRBJ2-7; the match to TRBD1 covers 8 bases. The CDR3 is 14 residues long. Trimming at V came to 8 bases and at J to 5 bases, leaving 11 bases not matched to a gene. Germline V gene sequence: CDR1 MNHEY, CDR2 SMNVEV (reference sequence). The DNA for the CDR3 is TGTGCCAGCGGTTCTGGGGACAGGCCCCACGAGCAGTACTTC. It specifies CASGSGDRPHEQYF.

The chain has TRBV7-9 and TRBJ1-2; D call uncertain. V was clipped by 0 bases and J by 4 bases, with 12 bases between them. CDR3 length: 15 residues. The germline V gene has CDR1 SEHNR and CDR2 FQNEAQ (reference sequence). In DNA, the CDR3 is TGTGCCAGCAGCTTAGCCGTGGTTGGCAGCTATGGCTACACCTTC. Encoded protein: CASSLAVVGSYGYTF.

The rearrangement uses TRBV5-1 and TRBJ2-1, with TRBD2 matching over 9 bases. The ends lost 4 bases at V and 3 bases at J; junction bases unmatched: 5. This CDR3 spans 15 amino acids. CDR1 is SGHRS, CDR2 YFSETQ, per germline. The CDR3 DNA follows: TGCGCCAGCAGCCCTAGCGGGGACCGCTACAATGAGCAGTTCTTC. It translates to CASSPSGDRYNEQFF. Full variable domain (remainder filled in from reference TRBV5-1 and TRBJ2-1): KAGVTQTPRYLIKTRGQQVTLSCSPISGHRSVSWYQQTPGQGLQFLFEYFSETQRNKGNFPGRFSGRQFSNSRSEMNVSTLELGDSALYLCASSPSGDRYNEQFFGPGTRLTVL.

As to this clone: One junction end does not reproduce the germline sequence, and a read error may be involved. CDR3 DNA: TGTGCCAGCAGCCTCGGAACCAGTACTGGGAACACCATATATTTT. Protein product: CASSLGTSTGNTIYF. The chain joins TRBV5-4 to TRBJ1-3; D is ambiguous. The CDR3 extends over 15 amino acids. Germline assignment: CDR1 SGHNT and CDR2 YYREEE (reference sequence).

This clone was picked up one time. V is TRBV6-5 and J is TRBJ1-2; 8 bases match TRBD1. The germline gives CDR1 MNHEY, CDR2 SVGAGI. CDR3 length: 14 residues. J gave up 8 bases and V 7 bases, and 12 bases lay outside the gene matches. CDR3 region: CASTTTQGARGYTF. CDR3 DNA: TGTGCCAGCACCACCACCCAGGGGGCGCGAGGCTACACCTTC.

The chain couples TRBV18 to TRBJ2-1; 11 nucleotides line up with TRBD1. Germline loops: CDR1 KGHSH, CDR2 LQKENI. There are 15 residues in the CDR3. V was clipped by 2 bases and J by 8 bases; unmatched bases: 5. For the CDR3, the DNA is TGTGCCAGCTCACCATACGGGACAGGGGGTTATGAGCAGTTCTTC. This gives the protein CASSPYGTGGYEQFF.

The V call is TRBV2, the J call TRBJ2-2; perhaps TRBD2 as D (5 bases). Trimming removed 7 bases from V and 0 bases from J, with 12 bases in between. Germline-derived CDR1 and CDR2 are SNHLY and FYNNEI. The CDR3 has 15 amino acids. CDR3 nucleotide sequence: TGTGCCAGCACGGGAATCATAGCGAACACCGGGGAGCTGTTTTTT. This encodes CASTGIIANTGELFF.

The rearrangement uses TRBV7-2 and TRBJ1-2; D ambiguous. CDR1 is SGHTA and CDR2 is FQGNSA in the germline V gene. Deletions cut 5 bases from V and 5 bases from J, with 18 bases between. The CDR3 extends over 15 amino acids. The CDR3 sequence is CASSLRQDWRYGYTF. The CDR3 bases are TGTGCCAGCAGCCTGCGCCAAGACTGGAGGTATGGCTACACCTTC.

CDR3 sequence: CASTEIDSTYEQYF. The CDR3 DNA reads as TGTGCCAGCACCGAAATCGACAGTACCTACGAGCAGTACTTC. This chain joins TRBV7-9 and TRBJ2-7; possible D gene TRBD1, 5 bases. Germline CDR1 is SEHNR and CDR2 is FQNEAQ (reference sequence). This CDR3 is built from 14 residues. Trimming removed 7 bases at V and 2 bases at J, with 15 bases between.

This chain joins TRBV15 and TRBJ2-5, with 9 bases fitting TRBD2. The DNA end lines up better with TRBJ2-7; the J call may be wrong. The germline CDR1 and CDR2 sequences are LNHNV and YYDKDF (reference sequence). The CDR3 extends over 14 amino acids. The CDR3 coding sequence is TGTGCCACCAGCAGAGGCGGGACTAGCTTCGAGCAGTACTTC. Residues: CATSRGGTSFEQYF.

The rearrangement links TRBV21-1 to TRBJ2-3; the table's TRBD1 call for D was not verified on the DNA. TRBV21-1 is a recognized pseudogene. The CDR3 is 15 amino acids. DNA of the CDR3: TGTGCCAGCAGCAAAGGGACAGGAATCACAGATACGCAGTATTTT. It encodes CASSKGTGITDTQYF.

V is TRBV25-1 and J is TRBJ1-6, with no clear D. The V and J ends lost 2 bases and 0 bases respectively, with 8 bases between them. The CDR3 is 16 residues long. Germline V gene data show CDR1 as MGHDK and CDR2 as SYGVNS. Here the CDR3 DNA reads TGTGCCAGCAGTGAAGCGAGGAGCTCCTATAATTCACCCCTCCACTTT. This encodes CASSEARSSYNSPLHF.

The CDR3 DNA reads TGCGCCAGCAGCACGGACTGGCCCACAGATACGCAGTATTTT. It codes for CASSTDWPTDTQYF. This chain links TRBV5-1 with TRBJ2-3, with a possible D match to TRBD2 (5 bases). Germline V gives CDR1 SGHRS, CDR2 YFSETQ. The length of the CDR3 is 14 residues. V lost 4 bases to trimming and J lost 2 bases, with 11 bases between them.

This sequence joins TRBV19 and TRBJ2-3, with D unclear. The V gene's germline CDR1 is LNHDA and CDR2 SQIVND (reference sequence). This CDR3 has 14 residues. V lost 0 bases, J lost 2 bases, and 6 bases lay in between. The DNA of the CDR3 is TGTGCCAGTAGTATAGAGAGGTTCACAGATACGCAGTATTTT. Translated, it gives CASSIERFTDTQYF.

The gene calls are TRBV11-1 and TRBJ2-4; D unclear. V was shortened by 4 bases and J by 8 bases, with 18 bases between the two germline ends. Germline values: CDR1 SGHAT, CDR2 FQDESV (reference sequence). The CDR3 covers 15 residues. CDR3 nucleotides: TGTGCCAGCAGCTACGACGTAAACCCTAATTACATTCAGTACTTC. Its protein product is CASSYDVNPNYIQYF.

The V call is TRBV6-1, the J call TRBJ2-3; TRBD2 aligns across 8 bases. Germline V gene sequence: CDR1 MNHNS, CDR2 SASEGT. This CDR3 has 15 residues. J gave up 4 bases and V 4 bases, and 7 bases lay outside the gene matches. The CDR3 reads CASSVRGGTADTQYF. The CDR3 DNA follows: TGTGCCAGCAGTGTCCGGGGGGGGACGGCAGATACGCAGTATTTT.

This clone has a single count. J is TRBJ1-6 and V is TRBV27; no clear D. The CDR3 sequence is 14 residues long. Germline V CDR1 and CDR2: MNHEY, SMNVEV (reference sequence). Trimming cost V 4 bases and J 8 bases, with 12 bases left between them. The CDR3, as DNA: TGTGCCAGCAGTTCGACTATGAGGGATTCACCCCTCCACTTT. This gives the protein CASSSTMRDSPLHF.

The chain uses TRBV5-5 and TRBJ2-2; 9 nucleotides match TRBD1. Germline V lookup: CDR1 SGHKS, CDR2 YYEKEE (reference sequence). V shed 3 bases and J 1 base; nucleotides not matched to a gene: 1. This CDR3 is 15 amino acids long. The CDR3 DNA is TGTGCCAGCAGCTGGGGACAGGGGAACACCGGGGAGCTGTTTTTT. As protein: CASSWGQGNTGELFF. Looking up the rest from reference TRBV5-5 and TRBJ2-2 gives the full variable domain: DAGVTQSPTHLIKTRGQQVTLRCSPISGHKSVSWYQQVLGQGPQFIFQYYEKEERGRGNFPDRFSARQFPNYSSELNVNALLLGDSALYLCASSWGQGNTGELFFGEGSRLTVL.

This chain connects TRBV18 to TRBJ1-2; D is uncertain. Germline values: CDR1 KGHSH, CDR2 LQKENI. V was clipped by 2 bases and J by 2 bases, with 6 bases between them. The length of the CDR3 is 13 residues. CDR3 DNA: TGTGCCAGCTCACCAAACGGGAACTATGGCTACACCTTC. Amino acids: CASSPNGNYGYTF.

The chain employs TRBV19 and TRBJ2-7; D gene unclear. The CDR3 covers 13 residues. Per the germline V gene, CDR1 is LNHDA and CDR2 is SQIVND (reference sequence). V was cut by 3 bases and J by 3 bases, with 9 bases left in between. The CDR3 DNA follows: TGTGCCAGTAGTATGGGCCTGTACTACGAGCAGTACTTC. It encodes CASSMGLYYEQYF.

The chain employs TRBV14 and TRBJ2-1; possibly TRBD1 for D (6 bases). The germline V gene has CDR1 SGHDN and CDR2 FVKESK. V lost 6 bases and J lost 10, with 13 bases in between. The CDR3 covers 12 residues. CDR3 protein: CASRQNQGEQFF. The DNA for the CDR3 is TGTGCCAGCAGGCAGAATCAGGGGGAGCAGTTCTTC.

The chain joins TRBV7-9 to TRBJ1-4; no clear D gene. Germline loops: CDR1 SEHNR, CDR2 FQNEAQ (reference sequence). Trimming stripped 2 bases from V and 4 bases from J, with 11 bases between. The CDR3 is 15 amino acids. The CDR3 protein is CASSLRAGSNEKLFF. CDR3 nucleotides: TGTGCCAGCAGCTTACGCGCGGGGAGTAATGAAAAACTGTTTTTT.

This sequence joins TRBV7-9 and TRBJ1-2; D is unresolved. The germline CDR1 and CDR2 sequences are SEHNR and FQNEAQ (reference sequence). V lost 4 bases, J lost 3 bases, and 9 bases lay in between. The CDR3 sequence is 13 residues long. The chain's CDR3 is CASSYDSYYGYTF. As DNA, the CDR3 is TGTGCCAGCAGCTACGACTCATACTATGGCTACACCTTC.

This chain links TRBV5-4 with TRBJ1-3, with 7 bases fitting TRBD1. Germline V gives CDR1 SGHNT, CDR2 YYREEE (reference sequence). The junction had 0 bases not matched to a gene; V was cut back by 0 bases and J by 0 bases. The CDR3 runs 15 residues. The CDR3 sequence: CASSLAGGSGNTIYF. The CDR3 nucleotides read TGTGCCAGCAGCTTGGCAGGGGGCTCTGGAAACACCATATATTTT. Full variable domain (remainder filled in from reference TRBV5-4 and TRBJ1-3): ETGVTQSPTHLIKTRGQQVTLRCSSQSGHNTVSWYQQALGQGPQFIFQYYREEENGRGNFPPRFSGLQFPNYSSELNVNALELDDSALYLCASSLAGGSGNTIYFGEGSWLTVV.

This clone occurred once. The V call is TRBV2, the J call TRBJ1-2, with 7 positions matching TRBD1. The CDR3 spans 15 residues. Per germline, CDR1 SNHLY and CDR2 FYNNEI. J lost 4 bases, V lost 4 bases, and 9 bases had no gene match. The CDR3 loop is CASSGGQVWSYGYTF. In DNA form, the CDR3 reads TGTGCCAGCAGTGGAGGACAGGTCTGGAGCTATGGCTACACCTTC.